This TCR beta chain is drawn from a study of T-cell reconstitution after alpha-beta-depleted transplantation in children. Study conclusions and caveats: Expanded graft clones, several hundred of them, were reportedly the source of alpha-beta T cells about two months after transplant. It was newly produced T cells that mostly accounted for T-cell counts and diversity one year after transplant.

Of note for this clonotype: Its antigen is still unknown.

For TCRbeta, the library was prepared with unique molecular identifiers. TCRdb reanalysed the PCR reads using MiXCR and keeps one entry per CDR3 protein. The data contain some 5,000 distinct CDR3 sequences, about 7% of them seen just once; the ten biggest clones take up 1.8%. V was trimmed by 0 bases and J by 6 bases, leaving 5 bases between them. Per germline, CDR1 SGHRS and CDR2 YFSETQ. The CDR3 covers 12 residues. The TCR sequence derives from a boy under three years old who had a stem cell transplant for SCID, so the T cells may come from the graft donor. The sequencing used PBMCs, mostly from graft donor cells, collected 60 days after TCRalphabeta/CD19-depleted stem cell transplant. The chain joins TRBV5-1 to TRBJ2-3; D might be TRBD1 or TRBD2, each matching 5 bases. CDR3 region: CASSLGGDTQYF. DNA of the CDR3: TGCGCCAGCAGCTTGGGGGGGGATACGCAGTATTTT.